Each of the 11 T cell receptor beta chains below was sequenced from the same sample in a study of CD8+ T cells in alopecia areata. After isolation, RNA underwent reverse transcription to generate cDNA as the sequencing template. The protocol was immunoSEQ multiplex PCR, while the TCRdb copy is restricted to in-frame clones and leaves out a portion. The sample includes approximately 200,000 clones, approximately 56% of them seen just once. Treatment indicated: oral pan-JAK inhibitor, 5-10 mg twice daily. The input for sequencing was CD4+ T cells sorted from blood, taken at week 4, from a patient treated with tofacitinib. The receptor source for this set is a human donor with alopecia areata.

The CDR3: CASSLALSVGSTDTQYF. In DNA form, the CDR3 reads TGCGCCAGCAGCTTGGCCCTGTCTGTTGGGAGCACAGATACGCAGTATTTT. V and J are TRBV5-1 and TRBJ2-3; D call uncertain. The V end lost 0 bases, the J end lost 0 bases, and 14 bases lay between the germline ends. CDR1 is SGHRS, CDR2 YFSETQ, per germline. This CDR3 is 17 amino acids long.

V usage is TRBV30 and J usage is TRBJ1-1; 8 nucleotides agree with TRBD1. Germline V gene lookup returns CDR1 GTSNPN and CDR2 SVGIG (reference sequence). V lost 1 base and J lost 4; bases outside the gene matches: 2. The length of the CDR3 is 13 residues. The CDR3, as DNA: TGTGCCTGGAGTGATACAGGGGGCACTGAAGCTTTCTTT. Translating gives CAWSDTGGTEAFF.

This chain uses TRBV30 with TRBJ1-1; TRBD1 aligns across 8 bases. Germline CDR1 reads GTSNPN; CDR2 reads SVGIG (reference sequence). Trimming took 4 bases from V and 3 from J; bases not matched to a gene: 4. The CDR3 consists of 13 residues. The CDR3 spells CAWNDRGYTEAFF. The CDR3 DNA sequence: TGTGCCTGGAACGACAGGGGATACACTGAAGCTTTCTTT.

This chain joins TRBV30 and TRBJ2-1, with 7 nucleotides matching TRBD2. J was trimmed by 6 bases and V by 1 base; bases with no gene match: 3. Germline V gene lookup returns CDR1 GTSNPN and CDR2 SVGIG (reference sequence). The CDR3 sequence is 13 residues long. The CDR3 region is CAWSGGSRNEQFF. DNA of the CDR3: TGTGCCTGGAGTGGCGGGAGTCGCAATGAGCAGTTCTTC.

CDR3 in DNA: TGTGCCTGGAGTACCCGGCGGGATGAAAAACTGTTTTTT. It codes for CAWSTRRDEKLFF. V is TRBV30 and J is TRBJ1-4, with D unclear. The CDR3 runs 13 residues. In germline, CDR1 is GTSNPN, CDR2 SVGIG (reference sequence). V shed 2 bases and J shed 6 bases, with 10 bases lying between them.

This chain links TRBV7-2 with TRBJ2-2, with TRBD2 matching 9 bases. In germline, CDR1 is SGHTA, CDR2 FQGNSA. Trimming removed 1 base from V and 7 bases from J; junction bases left unmatched: 10. CDR3 size: 17 residues. The CDR3 is CASSLEVRREGLGELFF. The CDR3 bases are TGTGCCAGCAGCTTAGAGGTGCGGCGGGAGGGCCTCGGGGAGCTGTTTTTT.

This clone was seen a handful of times. The CDR3 reads CASSPDRGEKLFF. The DNA of the CDR3 is TGTGCCAGCTCACCCGACCGGGGTGAAAAACTGTTTTTT. V and J are TRBV18 and TRBJ1-4; D is uncertain. The CDR3 has 13 residues. V lost 3 bases, J lost 7 bases, and 9 bases lay in between. Per germline, CDR1 KGHSH and CDR2 LQKENI.

The chain couples TRBV28 to TRBJ1-1; D gene ambiguous. V lost 4 bases and J 1 base, leaving 7 bases between the germline ends. CDR1 is MDHEN, CDR2 SYDVKM, per germline. The CDR3 runs to 13 residues. The CDR3 DNA follows: TGTGCCAGCAGTTCGGGGAGGAACACTGAAGCTTTCTTT. It specifies CASSSGRNTEAFF.

The chain carries TRBV27 and TRBJ2-7, with D unresolved. The CDR3 is 14 amino acids. Between the trimmed V and J ends, which lost 1 base and 0 bases, there was a span of 7 bases. CDR1 is MNHEY and CDR2 is SMNVEV in the germline V gene (reference sequence). The CDR3 loop reads CASSLLRTSYEQYF. CDR3 coding DNA: TGTGCCAGCAGTTTATTACGGACCTCCTACGAGCAGTACTTC.

This clone turned up a few times. The chain employs TRBV6-5 and TRBJ2-7; 7 bases match TRBD1. The V gene's germline CDR1 is MNHEY and CDR2 SVGAGI. This CDR3 contains 12 residues. The J segment lost 4 bases and the V segment lost 6 bases, leaving 3 bases of the junction unmatched. The DNA of the CDR3 is TGTGCCAGCAGACGGGGACAGTACGAGCAGTACTTC. Amino acid sequence: CASRRGQYEQYF.

The chain has TRBV28 and TRBJ2-2; D may correspond to TRBD1 or TRBD2 (6 bases each). The germline gives CDR1 MDHEN, CDR2 SYDVKM. The length of the CDR3 is 15 residues. V gave up 6 bases and J gave up 3 bases, with 14 bases separating them. The CDR3 loop reads CASRGGGPYTGELFF. The CDR3 nucleotides are TGTGCCAGCAGAGGGGGAGGTCCGTACACCGGGGAGCTGTTTTTT.